This TCR beta chain was recovered during a study of blood T cell repertoires in COVID-19. Study information: PBMCs, B-cell-depleted T cells, or T cells provided the cDNA or gDNA that made up the material.

Assay used: immunoSEQ multiplex PCR; TCRdb lists only in-frame clones, some missing. The data show hundreds of thousands of clones, about 89% seen once. This CDR3 has 16 amino acids. CDR1 is SGHAT and CDR2 is FQNNGV in the germline V gene. The ends lost 2 bases at V and 9 bases at J; junction bases unmatched: 12. Sequences were obtained from peripheral blood. This clonotype was sampled from a woman in her 40s who had recovered from COVID-19. The V and J genes are TRBV11-2 and TRBJ2-1, with 8 bases identical to TRBD2. The CDR3 region is CASSLTAPRGGSEQFF. CDR3 nucleotides: TGTGCCAGCAGCTTAACCGCCCCACGGGGGGGATCTGAGCAGTTCTTC.